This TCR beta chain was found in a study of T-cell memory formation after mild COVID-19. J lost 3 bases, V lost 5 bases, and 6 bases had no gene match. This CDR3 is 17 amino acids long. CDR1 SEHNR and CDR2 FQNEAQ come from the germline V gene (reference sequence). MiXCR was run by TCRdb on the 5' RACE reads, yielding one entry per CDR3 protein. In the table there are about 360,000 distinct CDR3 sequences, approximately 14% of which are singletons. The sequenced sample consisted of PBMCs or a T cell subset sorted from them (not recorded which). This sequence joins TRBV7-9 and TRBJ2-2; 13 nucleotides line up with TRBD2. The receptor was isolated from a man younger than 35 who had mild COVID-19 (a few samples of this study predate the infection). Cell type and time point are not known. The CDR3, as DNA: TGTGCCAGCAGCCAGACTAGCGGGGGGTCATACACCGGGGAGCTGTTTTTT. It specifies CASSQTSGGSYTGELFF.